What follows are 18 T cell receptor beta chains derived from one specimen sequenced in a study of blood T cell repertoires in COVID-19. Profiled with immunoSEQ multiplex PCR; TCRdb holds only in-frame clones, not every one. The sample holds 250,000 to 300,000 clones, approximately 87% seen once. The sequencing input was peripheral blood. The receptors stem from a woman aged 40 to 50 who had recovered from COVID-19.

This clone was recorded only once. The rearrangement joins TRBV2 to TRBJ1-1; 8 bases agree with TRBD1. This CDR3 region has 13 residues. J was trimmed by 5 bases and V by 7 bases; bases with no gene match: 6. CDR1 and CDR2 (germline): SNHLY, FYNNEI. The CDR3 bases are TGTGCCAGCACCGCAGGGGGCCGTACTGAAGCTTTCTTT. Translation gives CASTAGGRTEAFF.

The chain uses TRBV5-6 and TRBJ2-1; D call uncertain. This CDR3 is 16 amino acids long. V was clipped by 0 bases and J by 5 bases, with 15 bases between them. From germline, CDR1 is SGHDT and CDR2 YYEEEE. CDR3 region: CASSLAGATANNEQFF. The CDR3 region has the DNA TGTGCCAGCAGCTTGGCAGGCGCTACAGCCAACAATGAGCAGTTCTTC.

The rearrangement links TRBV5-1 to TRBJ2-2; D gene unclear. The CDR3 spans 18 residues. Germline V lookup: CDR1 SGHRS, CDR2 YFSETQ. Trimming removed 0 bases from V and 3 bases from J, with 18 bases in between. CDR3 nucleotide sequence: TGCGCCAGCAGCTTGGGGCCCGGCCGATCCGAGGACACCGGGGAGCTGTTTTTT. This translates into CASSLGPGRSEDTGELFF. The full variable domain, rest sourced from reference TRBV5-1 and TRBJ2-2, is KAGVTQTPRYLIKTRGQQVTLSCSPISGHRSVSWYQQTPGQGLQFLFEYFSETQRNKGNFPGRFSGRQFSNSRSEMNVSTLELGDSALYLCASSLGPGRSEDTGELFFGEGSRLTVL.

The chain uses TRBV7-8 and TRBJ2-1, with a possible D match to TRBD1 (6 bases). Trimming took 5 bases from V and 4 from J, leaving 18 bases between them. Per the germline V gene, CDR1 is SGHVS and CDR2 is FQNEAQ. There are 16 residues in the CDR3. DNA of the CDR3: TGTGCCAGCAGCAAAACCGCAGGGGTGGGGTACAATGAGCAGTTCTTC. Translating it yields CASSKTAGVGYNEQFF.

The rearrangement uses TRBV10-1 and TRBJ2-1, with 9 bases fitting TRBD1. The V gene end was trimmed by 6 bases and the J gene end by 5 bases; junction bases not matched to a gene: 8. The CDR3 loop spans 15 amino acids. Germline loops: CDR1 WNHNN, CDR2 SYGVQD (reference sequence). CDR3 in amino acids: CASSGQGIGNNEQFF. The CDR3 region has the DNA TGCGCCAGCAGCGGACAGGGGATTGGTAACAATGAGCAGTTCTTC.

The gene calls are TRBV2 and TRBJ1-2, with 7 bases that match TRBD1. J was trimmed by 2 bases and V by 5 bases; bases with no gene match: 8. This CDR3 has 15 residues. From germline, CDR1 is SNHLY and CDR2 FYNNEI. In nucleotides, the CDR3 is TGTGCCAGCAGTTACTCCAGGGGGTACAACTATGGCTACACCTTC. This sequence encodes CASSYSRGYNYGYTF.

The rearrangement links TRBV3-1 (or the pseudogene TRBV3-2) to TRBJ2-3, with TRBD2 matching 12 bases. The CDR3 sequence is 15 residues long. Trimming removed 7 bases from V and 5 bases from J; junction bases left unmatched: 7. Germline V gives CDR1 LGHDT, CDR2 YNNKEL (reference sequence). The DNA of the CDR3 is TGTGCCAGCAAAACTAGCGGGGGGACGGTAGATACGCAGTATTTT. It yields the protein CASKTSGGTVDTQYF.

The rearrangement joins TRBV19 to TRBJ2-1; 12 nucleotides align to TRBD1. CDR1 is LNHDA and CDR2 is SQIVND in the germline V gene (reference sequence). Trimming removed 1 base from V and 10 bases from J; junction bases left unmatched: 8. The CDR3 totals 16 residues. The CDR3 protein is CASSIAWDRGPREQFF. Written as DNA, the CDR3 is TGTGCCAGTAGTATAGCCTGGGACAGGGGGCCGAGGGAGCAGTTCTTC.

The chain is built from TRBV7-8 and TRBJ1-2, with D uncertain. Trimming shortened V by 1 base and J by 0 bases, and 6 bases separated the two germline ends. The CDR3 is made up of 14 amino acids. Germline assignment: CDR1 SGHVS and CDR2 FQNEAQ. This chain's CDR3 is CASSLEESNYGYTF. The DNA of the CDR3 is TGTGCCAGCAGCTTAGAGGAGTCTAACTATGGCTACACCTTC.

The chain uses TRBV3-1 (or the pseudogene TRBV3-2) and TRBJ2-5, with 7 bases identical to TRBD2. Germline trimming cut 4 bases from V and 1 base from J; bases unmatched to any gene: 6. Germline CDR1 LGHDT, CDR2 YNNKEL (reference sequence). This CDR3 contains 15 residues. The CDR3 sequence is CASSLWGGVQETQYF. CDR3 nucleotide sequence: TGTGCCAGCAGCCTTTGGGGGGGTGTCCAAGAGACCCAGTACTTC.

This clone has just one count. The gene calls are TRBV10-3 and TRBJ2-3; D is perhaps TRBD2 (6 bases). V shed 2 bases and J shed 6 bases, with 18 bases lying between them. The CDR3 covers 16 residues. Germline CDR1 ENHRY, CDR2 SYGVKD. The CDR3 coding sequence is TGTGCCATCAGTGAGGCTCTACGATTCGCGGGGGATACGCAGTATTTT. It specifies CAISEALRFAGDTQYF.

V and J are TRBV6-5 and TRBJ1-1; 7 bases map to TRBD1. With 0 bases clipped from V and 4 bases from J, the junction kept 5 bases outside the gene matches. The CDR3 consists of 15 residues. Germline V lookup: CDR1 MNHEY, CDR2 SVGAGI. CDR3 loop: CASSYSEGAGTEAFF. The CDR3 DNA is TGTGCCAGCAGTTACTCGGAGGGGGCCGGCACTGAAGCTTTCTTT.

The chain has TRBV16 and TRBJ1-1, with a possible D match to TRBD1 (6 bases). The CDR3 sequence is 14 residues long. Per the germline V gene, CDR1 is KGHSY and CDR2 is FQNENV. Trimming stripped 8 bases from V and 0 bases from J, with 13 bases between. The CDR3 here is CASGSGTLNTEAFF. The CDR3 DNA follows: TGTGCCAGCGGATCCGGGACACTGAACACTGAAGCTTTCTTT.

This clone was detected only once. The chain joins TRBV19 to TRBJ1-1; 9 bases match TRBD1. The germline gives CDR1 LNHDA, CDR2 SQIVND (reference sequence). CDR3 length: 19 residues. J lost 4 bases, V lost 3 bases, and 18 bases had no gene match. The CDR3 sequence: CASSIRTGERLRGVTEAFF. CDR3 DNA: TGTGCCAGTAGTATTAGGACAGGGGAAAGGCTAAGGGGAGTCACTGAAGCTTTCTTT.

The rearrangement joins TRBV19 to TRBJ1-5, with TRBD1 matching over 7 bases. Germline V lookup: CDR1 LNHDA, CDR2 SQIVND (reference sequence). The CDR3 loop spans 13 amino acids. J was trimmed by 3 bases and V by 8 bases; bases with no gene match: 4. The CDR3 DNA is TGTGCCAGTGCCAGGGGGGTCAATCAGCCCCAGCATTTT. Encoded protein: CASARGVNQPQHF.

The genes are TRBV7-9 and TRBJ1-2; D uncertain. Per germline, CDR1 SEHNR and CDR2 FQNEAQ (reference sequence). V gave up 5 bases and J gave up 8 bases, with 15 bases separating them. This CDR3 is 13 amino acids long. The CDR3 DNA reads as TGTGCCAGCAGCCCAGACGGGCGAGGGGGCTACACCTTC. This encodes CASSPDGRGGYTF.

The chain combines TRBV14 with TRBJ1-2; TRBD1 might be the D (6 bases). Trimming stripped 3 bases from V and 8 bases from J, with 13 bases between. CDR1 and CDR2 from the germline V gene are SGHDN and FVKESK. This CDR3 contains 13 residues. CDR3 sequence reads: CASSHTGSNGYTF. As DNA, the CDR3 is TGTGCCAGCAGCCATACAGGGTCGAACGGCTACACCTTC.

A few counts support this clone. The V and J genes are TRBV9 and TRBJ1-1; D possibly corresponds to TRBD1 (6 bases). CDR1 is SGDLS, CDR2 YYNGEE, per germline. This CDR3 spans 12 amino acids. Trimming took off 0 bases at V and 6 bases at J, with 6 bases between the two ends. The CDR3: CASSVGTAEAFF. CDR3 DNA sequence: TGTGCCAGCAGCGTAGGGACAGCTGAAGCTTTCTTT.